These T cell receptor beta chains were read from a single sample in a study of control samples from healthy donors and cancer patients. Profiling relied on immunoSEQ multiplex PCR, and the TCRdb table lists in-frame clones only, not all of them. This sample carries over 80,000 clones, approximately 82% of them seen once, and the ten largest clones take approximately 2%. The sequenced sample was blood. The receptor source for this set is a man between 60 and 75 years old in good health. CDR3s include the opening cysteine and the closing phenylalanine or tryptophan. The order of the fields is D gene, J gene, V gene, clone size, CDR3 DNA, CDR3 protein. A D gene is named only where the DNA matches it firmly. A clone size is listed for some rows: how often the clone was seen (once, few, many), or a class if it is expanded.

D: NA; J: TRBJ1-6; V: TRBV5-6; size: NA; DNA: TGTGCCAGCAGCTTCCCTCACCTCAAGTCCCTCCACTTT; CDR3: CASSFPHLKSLHF
D: NA; J: TRBJ2-7; V: TRBV24-1; size: NA; DNA: TGTGCCACCAGCGACCCGGTTGGCGAGCAGTACTTC; CDR3: CATSDPVGEQYF
D: TRBD1; J: TRBJ2-3; V: TRBV7-9; size: NA; DNA: TGTGCCAGCAGCTTAGCCCCCGGGACAGGGGGGACAGATACGCAGTATTTT; CDR3: CASSLAPGTGGTDTQYF
D: NA; J: TRBJ1-1; V: TRBV30; size: NA; DNA: TGTGCCTACCAAAAGGTGATAGCTTTCTTT; CDR3: CAYQKVIAFF
D: NA; J: TRBJ1-4; V: TRBV6-5; size: NA; DNA: TGTGCAGGTTCCGCTGCAACTAATGAAAAACTGTTTTTT; CDR3: CAGSAATNEKLFF
D: NA; J: TRBJ2-2; V: TRBV19; size: NA; DNA: TGTGCCAGTACGGACCGTTTCGCTGTGAACACCGGGGAGCTGTTTTTT; CDR3: CASTDRFAVNTGELFF
D: NA; J: TRBJ1-3; V: TRBV5-6; size: NA; DNA: TGTGCCAGCAGCTTGCTCTCGGACACAGGGTGGACTGGAAACACCATATATTTT; CDR3: CASSLLSDTGWTGNTIYF
D: NA; J: TRBJ2-7; V: TRBV6-6; size: NA; DNA: TGTGCCAGCATCGACAGACTTGCCTCCTACGAGCAGTACTTC; CDR3: CASIDRLASYEQYF
D: TRBD2; J: TRBJ2-1; V: TRBV11-2; size: NA; DNA: TGTGCCAGCAGCTTAGGGACTAGCGAGAGGCAGTTCTTC; CDR3: CASSLGTSERQFF
D: NA; J: TRBJ1-2; V: TRBV6-5; size: NA; DNA: TGTGCCAGCAGCCCCGGGGGGGCCGACCTCTATGGCTACACCTTC; CDR3: CASSPGGADLYGYTF
D: NA; J: TRBJ2-1; V: TRBV12-3/TRBV12-4; size: NA; DNA: TGTGCCAGCAGTTGGGACAACTACAATGAGCAGTTCTTC; CDR3: CASSWDNYNEQFF
D: NA; J: TRBJ2-7; V: TRBV5-1; size: NA; DNA: TGCGCCAGCAGCCCGGACAGTTCCTTTTTGGTGGAGCAGTACTTC; CDR3: CASSPDSSFLVEQYF
D: NA; J: TRBJ2-7; V: TRBV7-6; size: NA; DNA: TGTGCCAGCAGCTTAGGTTCCCCGACAGGACCTCCCTACGAGCAGTACTTC; CDR3: CASSLGSPTGPPYEQYF
D: TRBD1; J: TRBJ1-1; V: TRBV2; size: NA; DNA: TGTGCCACCCAGGGGGGGAAGAACACTGAAGCTTTCTTT; CDR3: CATQGGKNTEAFF
D: NA; J: TRBJ2-5; V: TRBV7-9; size: NA; DNA: TGTGCCAGCAGCCCTCTTCTGGGTTCGGGTTCGGAGACCCAGTACTTC; CDR3: CASSPLLGSGSETQYF
D: NA; J: TRBJ2-3; V: TRBV30; size: NA; DNA: TGTGCCTGGAGTGTTTCTCTAGTAGGGACAGATACGCAGTATTTT; CDR3: CAWSVSLVGTDTQYF
D: NA; J: TRBJ1-2; V: TRBV18; size: NA; DNA: TGTGCCAGCTCACCCCGAAGCCCGGACAACCACTATGGCTACACCTTC; CDR3: CASSPRSPDNHYGYTF
D: TRBD1; J: TRBJ1-2; V: TRBV9; size: NA; DNA: TGTGCCAGCAGCGTAGACGGGACAGCTAACTATGGCTACACCTTC; CDR3: CASSVDGTANYGYTF
D: TRBD2; J: TRBJ2-3; V: TRBV5-1; size: NA; DNA: TGCGCCAGCAGTCGAAGACTAGCGGGAAAGGGTACAGATACGCAGTATTTT; CDR3: CASSRRLAGKGTDTQYF
D: NA; J: TRBJ1-1; V: TRBV19; size: NA; DNA: TGTGCCAGTAGTATACGAGGGGGAAGAAACACTGAAGCTTTCTTT; CDR3: CASSIRGGRNTEAFF
D: TRBD1; J: TRBJ2-5; V: TRBV28; size: NA; DNA: TGTGCCAGCAGCCCGGACAGGGAGGAGACCCAGTACTTC; CDR3: CASSPDREETQYF
D: TRBD2; J: TRBJ2-1; V: TRBV5-1; size: NA; DNA: TGCGCCAGCAGCCGCCCGCCAGCGGGGGCCCCCCCCTACAATGAGCAGTTCTTC; CDR3: CASSRPPAGAPPYNEQFF
D: NA; J: TRBJ1-5; V: TRBV28; size: NA; DNA: TGTGCCAGCAGTCCCTTGAGGCTCTCGGCTCAGCCCCAGCATTTT; CDR3: CASSPLRLSAQPQHF
D: TRBD1; J: TRBJ1-1; V: TRBV29-1; size: NA; DNA: TGCAGCGCAAGTACAGGGGTTGCCACTGAAGCTTTCTTT; CDR3: CSASTGVATEAFF
D: NA; J: TRBJ2-7; V: TRBV5-1; size: NA; DNA: TGCGCCAGCAGCCCCTCCAGGGATTTCTACGAGCAGTACTTC; CDR3: CASSPSRDFYEQYF
D: NA; J: TRBJ2-5; V: TRBV30; size: few; DNA: TGTGCCTGGAGTCCCAGGGGTTGGGGGACCCAGTACTTC; CDR3: CAWSPRGWGTQYF
D: NA; J: TRBJ2-7; V: TRBV6-1; size: NA; DNA: TGTGCCAGCAGTGAATTTCGAGGGTACGAGCAGTACTTC; CDR3: CASSEFRGYEQYF
D: TRBD1; J: TRBJ1-2; V: TRBV29-1; size: NA; DNA: TGCAGCGTTGAGTGGGGACAGCTACTCTATGGCTACACCTTC; CDR3: CSVEWGQLLYGYTF
D: NA; J: TRBJ1-1; V: TRBV29-1; size: NA; DNA: TGCAGCGTACCCGGAGGTGGGACTGAAGCTTTCTTT; CDR3: CSVPGGGTEAFF
D: NA; J: TRBJ2-3; V: TRBV19; size: NA; DNA: TGTGCCAGTAGTACCACATCAGATACGCAGTATTTT; CDR3: CASSTTSDTQYF
D: NA; J: TRBJ2-5; V: TRBV10-3; size: NA; DNA: TGTGCCATCAGTGATCACGGGGACGCTCAAGAGACCCAGTACTTC; CDR3: CAISDHGDAQETQYF
D: TRBD1; J: TRBJ1-4; V: TRBV28; size: NA; DNA: TGTGCCAGCAGCCCCAGCGGGACAGAAGAAGAAAAACTGTTTTTT; CDR3: CASSPSGTEEEKLFF
D: NA; J: TRBJ2-5; V: TRBV5-1; size: NA; DNA: TGCGCCAGCAGCTTTGGGGGGCAAGAGACCCAGTACTTC; CDR3: CASSFGGQETQYF
D: NA; J: TRBJ1-4; V: TRBV30; size: NA; DNA: TGTGCCTGGAAGAGTGCCCTCTCCGGCCAAAGGGCAGGAAAACTGTTTTTT; CDR3: CAWKSALSGQRAGKLFF
D: TRBD2; J: TRBJ2-2; V: TRBV11-2; size: NA; DNA: TGTGCCAGCAGCCCGGGGACTATAAACACCGGGGAGCTGTTTTTT; CDR3: CASSPGTINTGELFF
D: TRBD1; J: TRBJ1-4; V: TRBV5-1; size: NA; DNA: TGCGCCAGCAGCTTACGGACAGGGGGAATAAGTGCAACTAATGAAAAACTGTTTTTT; CDR3: CASSLRTGGISATNEKLFF
D: NA; J: TRBJ2-5; V: TRBV5-6; size: NA; DNA: TGTGCCAGCAGGGCAACTATGGGGGCGAGGGAGACCCAGTACTTC; CDR3: CASRATMGARETQYF
D: TRBD1; J: TRBJ2-1; V: TRBV24-1; size: NA; DNA: TGTGCCACCAGTGATTCCAGGACAGGGGGCAACTATGAGCAGTTCTTC; CDR3: CATSDSRTGGNYEQFF
D: NA; J: TRBJ1-5; V: TRBV2; size: NA; DNA: TGTGCCAGCAGTGAGCAGGGAGGATATCAGCCCCAGCATTTT; CDR3: CASSEQGGYQPQHF
D: NA; J: TRBJ2-7; V: TRBV14; size: NA; DNA: TGTGCCAGCAGCCAAGACCCCTGGGGACAAGGGCCCTACGAGCAGTACTTC; CDR3: CASSQDPWGQGPYEQYF
D: NA; J: TRBJ1-4; V: TRBV12-3/TRBV12-4; size: NA; DNA: TGTGCCAGCAGTTATGGAAGCGAAAAACTGTTTTTT; CDR3: CASSYGSEKLFF
D: TRBD2; J: TRBJ2-3; V: TRBV3-1/TRBV3-2; size: NA; DNA: TGTGCCAGCAGCTCCCGCCGGACTAGCGAGAGCACAGATACGCAGTATTTT; CDR3: CASSSRRTSESTDTQYF
D: TRBD2; J: TRBJ2-7; V: TRBV28; size: NA; DNA: TGTGCCAGCAGCCCTGGGACTAGCGGTTACTACGAGCAGTACTTC; CDR3: CASSPGTSGYYEQYF